These T cell receptor beta chains were read from a single sample in a study of T cell repertoires in cytomegalovirus infection. TCRdb used MiXCR to reprocess the reads, holding one entry per CDR3 protein. The table shows 350,000 to 450,000 distinct CDR3 sequences, with 15% to 20% occurring only once. Sequencing input: PBMCs. The receptors stem from a human donor in good health (CMV status not recorded). Some clones in this sample may be carry-over from other donors' samples. CDR3s include the opening cysteine and the closing phenylalanine or tryptophan. D genes are given only for firm matches. Rows give clone size only sometimes, using once, few, many, or a class for an expanded clone.

v_gene	abundance	j_gene	d_gene	CDR3aa	CDR3nt
TRBV6-5	NA	TRBJ1-2	NA	CASSRLRLNYGYTF	TGTGCCAGCAGCCGCCTCAGACTTAACTATGGCTACACCTTC
TRBV27	NA	TRBJ2-7	NA	CAKMGGEQYF	TGTGCCAAAATGGGGGGTGAGCAGTACTTC
TRBV20-1	NA	TRBJ2-7	NA	CSARRQGGVGYEQYF	TGCAGTGCTAGAAGACAGGGCGGGGTAGGCTACGAGCAGTACTTC
TRBV5-6	many	TRBJ2-6	NA	CASSLGVTGANVLTF	TGTGCCAGCAGCTTAGGGGTGACTGGGGCCAACGTCCTGACTTTC
TRBV28	few	TRBJ2-3	NA	CASSTRGANIATDTQYF	TGTGCCAGCAGTACGAGGGGGGCCAACATCGCCACAGATACGCAGTATTTT
TRBV7-9	NA	TRBJ1-1	TRBD1	CASSSPGTEKEAFF	TGTGCCAGCAGCTCCCCAGGGACAGAGAAAGAAGCTTTCTTT
TRBV7-6	many	TRBJ2-1	NA	CASSLWPFGGAGNNEQFF	TGTGCCAGCAGCTTATGGCCCTTTGGAGGGGCCGGGAACAATGAGCAGTTCTTC
TRBV5-1	few	TRBJ2-2	NA	CASSLAGQNTGELFF	TGCGCCAGCAGCTTGGCGGGACAGAACACCGGGGAGCTGTTTTTT
TRBV20-1	NA	TRBJ2-2	NA	CSARSQNTGELFF	TGCAGTGCTAGGTCACAAAACACCGGGGAGCTGTTTTTT
TRBV12-3/TRBV12-4	few	TRBJ1-2	NA	CASRWGISGYTF	TGTGCCAGCAGGTGGGGGATTTCGGGCTACACCTTC
TRBV20-1	few	TRBJ1-6	NA	CSAISPQDGDSPLHF	TGCAGTGCTATCTCCCCTCAGGACGGTGATTCACCCCTCCACTTT
TRBV6-1	NA	TRBJ2-2	NA	CASSESGRMTGELFF	TGTGCCAGCAGTGAGTCAGGGAGGATGACCGGGGAGCTGTTTTTT
TRBV6-2/TRBV6-3	NA	TRBJ1-1	NA	CASSPPGGIKNTEAFF	TGTGCCAGCAGTCCACCGGGGGGGATAAAGAACACTGAAGCTTTCTTT
TRBV7-9	many	TRBJ2-7	NA	CASSSIAGGGLEQYF	TGTGCCAGCAGCTCTATAGCGGGTGGGGGCCTCGAGCAGTACTTC
TRBV20-1	NA	TRBJ2-1	NA	CSARDRARGPRAQFF	TGCAGTGCTAGAGATCGGGCTAGAGGGCCAAGAGCGCAGTTCTTC
TRBV7-9	NA	TRBJ1-5	NA	CASSSEVSRQPQHF	TGTGCCAGCAGCTCAGAAGTCTCCCGCCAGCCCCAGCATTTT
TRBV20-1	NA	TRBJ2-5	TRBD1	CSASRRDRGVETQYF	TGCAGTGCCTCCCGCCGGGACAGGGGAGTGGAGACCCAGTACTTC
TRBV4-1	NA	TRBJ1-6	NA	CASSPPPSGSFNSPLHF	TGCGCCAGCAGCCCTCCACCCTCAGGGTCTTTCAATTCACCCCTCCACTTT
TRBV7-9	few	TRBJ2-3	NA	CASSLMADFTDTQYF	TGTGCCAGCAGCTTAATGGCAGACTTCACAGATACGCAGTATTTT
TRBV7-2	NA	TRBJ1-2	NA	CASSLIHRTRNYGYTF	TGTGCCAGCAGCTTAATACATAGGACAAGAAACTATGGCTACACCTTC
TRBV7-2	many	TRBJ2-5	NA	CASSSLMRETQYF	TGTGCCAGCAGCTCTCTAATGCGAGAGACCCAGTACTTC
TRBV7-2	many	TRBJ1-5	NA	CASSLGWDQPQHF	TGTGCCAGCAGCTTAGGGTGGGATCAGCCCCAGCATTTT
TRBV7-2	many	TRBJ2-7	NA	CASSLIPGAWGEQYF	TGTGCCAGCAGCTTAATCCCCGGAGCGTGGGGAGAGCAGTACTTC
TRBV2	few	TRBJ1-5	TRBD1	CASSDETGLNQPQHF	TGTGCCAGCAGTGATGAGACAGGGCTGAATCAGCCCCAGCATTTT
TRBV12-3/TRBV12-4	NA	TRBJ1-2	TRBD1	CASRFSGTGGLGYTF	TGTGCCAGCAGATTTTCCGGGACAGGGGGTCTCGGCTACACCTTC
TRBV5-1	NA	TRBJ2-1	TRBD1	CASSVLQGENEQFF	TGCGCCAGCAGCGTCCTACAGGGGGAAAATGAGCAGTTCTTC
TRBV7-2	many	TRBJ1-6	NA	CASSPGRDSPLHF	TGTGCCAGCAGCCCGGGGAGGGATTCACCCCTCCACTTT
TRBV25-1	many	TRBJ2-5	NA	CASSEMGAGGGETQYF	TGTGCCAGCAGTGAAATGGGGGCCGGAGGGGGAGAGACCCAGTACTTC
TRBV10-3	few	TRBJ2-3	NA	CAISETWTSTDTQYF	TGTGCCATCAGTGAGACCTGGACTAGCACAGATACGCAGTATTTT